Listed below are T cell receptor beta chains from one sample, sequenced in a study of Ad26.COV2.S vaccination and SARS-CoV-2 variants. Assay: immunoSEQ multiplex PCR; the TCRdb copy retains only in-frame clones and omits some. Here the sample spans about 680,000 clones, around 90% being singletons. The sequenced sample was peripheral blood, obtained in a trial of Ad26.COV2.S vaccine versus placebo. The source of these receptors is a person aged 18-60 years who received the Ad26.COV2.S COVID-19 vaccine or a placebo. The CDR3 runs from the conserved cysteine through the conserved F or W. D genes are given only for firm matches. Size tells how often a clone was seen (once, few, many) or the class of an expanded clone, and some rows leave it out.

>TRBJ2-2|TRBV18|.|.
TGTGCCAGCTCACCAGTCGGGACTCAGGGTGCGATCACCGGGGAGCTGTTTTTT
CASSPVGTQGAITGELFF
>TRBJ2-1|TRBV7-6|.|.
TGTGCCAGCAGCCCAATGGTAGATGGTGAGCAGTTCTTC
CASSPMVDGEQFF
>TRBJ2-7|TRBV4-1|.|TRBD1
TGCGCCAGCAGCCACGGGACAGGGCGGGAGCAGTACTTC
CASSHGTGREQYF
>TRBJ1-2|TRBV7-3|.|.
TGTGCCAGCAGCTTACAGGGAAACTATGGCTACACCTTC
CASSLQGNYGYTF
>TRBJ1-1|TRBV2|few|.
TGTGCCAGCAGGGAAATGATCAGCATGAACACTGAAGCTTTCTTT
CASREMISMNTEAFF
>TRBJ2-5|TRBV9|.|.
TGTGCCAGCAGCCAAGGACTGCAGGCGACCCAGTACTTC
CASSQGLQATQYF
>TRBJ1-1|TRBV24-1|.|TRBD1
TGTGCCACCAGGACAGGGTTATCTGAAGCTTTCTTT
CATRTGLSEAFF
>TRBJ2-5|TRBV19|.|.
TGTGCCAGTAGTATAGGCCTTCAGGGGACCCGCCAGTACTTC
CASSIGLQGTRQYF
>TRBJ1-4|TRBV6-5|.|.
TGTGCCAGCAGTTACTGGGGGGGGGCAACTAATGAAAAACTGTTTTTT
CASSYWGGATNEKLFF
>TRBJ2-7|TRBV29-1|once|.
TGCAGCGTTGAGGCGGGCTACGAGCAGTACTTC
CSVEAGYEQYF
>TRBJ2-7|TRBV27|once|.
TGTGCCAGCAGTTCGGCTAGGGGCTACGAGCAGTACTTC
CASSSARGYEQYF
>TRBJ2-1|TRBV11-2|.|TRBD2
TGTGCCAGCAGCTCCGGGACTAGCTTTGGTGAGCAGTTCTTC
CASSSGTSFGEQFF
>TRBJ1-2|TRBV30|.|.
TGTGCCTGGAGTCGGACAGACTATTCCTATGGCTACACCTTC
CAWSRTDYSYGYTF
>TRBJ2-7|TRBV11-2|.|.
TGTGCCAGCAGCCCGTCCAGAGAGCAGTACTTC
CASSPSREQYF
>TRBJ2-7|TRBV19|few|.
TGTGCCAGTAGTATGGGTGCCTACGAGCAGTACTTC
CASSMGAYEQYF
>TRBJ2-7|TRBV27|.|.
TGTGCCAGCAGTTCTCGGGCCAACCCGGAGGGCGAGCAGTACTTC
CASSSRANPEGEQYF
>TRBJ1-2|TRBV30|.|.
TGTGCCTGGAGTCTCCGGGGGGGGAACGGCTACACCTTC
CAWSLRGGNGYTF
>TRBJ2-1|TRBV3-1/TRBV3-2|.|.
TGTGCCAGCACCTCAGAGCCTGGAAACTACAATGAGCAGTTCTTC
CASTSEPGNYNEQFF
>TRBJ2-1|TRBV30|.|.
TGTGCCTGGTCCAGGAGCGACAATGAGCAGTTCTTC
CAWSRSDNEQFF
>TRBJ1-6|TRBV3-1/TRBV3-2|.|.
TGTGCCAGCAGACCGACGGAAAATTCACCCCTCCACTTT
CASRPTENSPLHF
>TRBJ2-3|TRBV5-1|.|TRBD1
TGCGCCAGCAGCACCAGGGGGCCAGATACGCAGTATTTT
CASSTRGPDTQYF
>TRBJ1-4|TRBV7-9|.|.
TGTGCCAGCAGCGTCCTCGGTGAAAAACTGTTTTTT
CASSVLGEKLFF
>TRBJ1-2|TRBV6-5|.|.
TGTGCCAGCAGCCCAGGGCTAGCTAACTATGGCTACACCTTC
CASSPGLANYGYTF
>TRBJ1-2|TRBV15|.|.
TGTGCCACCAGCAGAGATCGAGGGTATGGCTACACCTTC
CATSRDRGYGYTF
>TRBJ1-3|TRBV30|.|.
TGTGCCTGGAGTGTAAACCAGGTGCCGAGAAACACCATATATTTT
CAWSVNQVPRNTIYF
>TRBJ2-3|TRBV10-3|.|TRBD2
TGTGCCCTTAGGGCGGGGGGCACAGATACGCAGTATTTT
CALRAGGTDTQYF
>TRBJ1-4|TRBV24-1|.|.
TGTGTAGGGCACACCGGAAAAGGTGAAAAACTGTTTTTT
CVGHTGKGEKLFF
>TRBJ2-5|TRBV7-2|once|.
TGTGCCAGCAGCTTACAGGCGGGAAGGGAGACCCAGTACTTC
CASSLQAGRETQYF
>TRBJ1-1|TRBV14|.|.
TGTGCCAGCAGCCAAGATCTGAACACTGAAGCTTTCTTT
CASSQDLNTEAFF
>TRBJ2-5|TRBV5-1|.|.
TGCGCCAGCAGCTTGGTCCAGGGGGAGGGCCAAGAGACCCAGTACTTC
CASSLVQGEGQETQYF